Shown below are 5 T cell receptor beta chains from a single sample sequenced in a study of T-cell reconstitution after alpha-beta-depleted transplantation in children. Construction of the TCRbeta library involved unique molecular identifiers. TCRdb passed the PCR reads through MiXCR, listing each CDR3 protein once. The sample consists of about 900,000 distinct CDR3 sequences, roughly 29% of them appearing once. The sequencing here drew on PBMCs, mostly from graft donor cells, taken 360 days after TCRalphabeta/CD19-depleted stem cell transplant. All receptors derive from a boy younger than two who had a stem cell transplant for SCID, so the T cells may come from the graft donor.

In its sample, this clonotype was seen a few times. The chain carries TRBV4-1 and TRBJ1-2, with 8 bases matching TRBD1. J was trimmed by 1 base and V by 3 bases; bases with no gene match: 4. The CDR3 spans 15 residues. Germline assignment: CDR1 MGHRA and CDR2 YSYEKL. In DNA form, the CDR3 reads TGCGCCAGCAGCCATCCGGACAGGGATAACTATGGCTACACCTTC. Translation: CASSHPDRDNYGYTF.

The chain joins TRBV20-1 to TRBJ2-5; tentatively, D is TRBD2 (6 bases). V lost 1 base to trimming and J lost 4 bases, with 16 bases between them. The CDR3 length is 15 residues. Germline CDR1 reads DFQATT; CDR2 reads SNEGSKA (reference sequence). This chain's CDR3 is CSARVLTRKRETQYF. As DNA, the CDR3 is TGCAGTGCTAGAGTATTGACTAGAAAAAGAGAGACCCAGTACTTC.

This clonotype was found a few times. The chain has TRBV9 and TRBJ1-5, with D possibly matching TRBD1 (5 bases). Germline-derived CDR1 and CDR2 are SGDLS and YYNGEE. The V gene lost 3 bases and the J gene lost 6 bases, with 13 bases spanning the gap. The CDR3 has 14 amino acids. The CDR3 loop reads CASSGGGGGQPQHF. The CDR3 region has the DNA TGTGCCAGCAGCGGGGGGGGTGGAGGTCAGCCCCAGCATTTT.

V gene TRBV7-9 combines with J gene TRBJ2-7; D is perhaps TRBD2 (5 bases). Trimming left V 0 bases short and J 0 bases short, with 12 bases between. CDR3 length equals 16 residues. Germline values: CDR1 SEHNR, CDR2 FQNEAQ (reference sequence). The CDR3 reads CASSLATSPSSYEQYF. The DNA of the CDR3 is TGTGCCAGCAGCTTAGCCACTAGTCCGAGCTCCTACGAGCAGTACTTC.

This clonotype was seen only a few times. The chain uses TRBV7-9 and TRBJ2-1; D is ambiguous. The germline V gene encodes CDR1 SEHNR and CDR2 FQNEAQ (reference sequence). V was cut by 1 base and J by 10 bases, with 8 bases left in between. This CDR3 has 12 residues. CDR3 nucleotide sequence: TGTGCCAGCAGCTTAGGGAAAGCGGAGCAGTTCTTC. This translates into CASSLGKAEQFF. Filled out from reference TRBV7-9 and TRBJ2-1, the complete variable domain reads DTGVSQNPRHKITKRGQNVTFRCDPISEHNRLYWYRQTLGQGPEFLTYFQNEAQLEKSRLLSDRFSAERPKGSFSTLEIQRTEQGDSAMYLCASSLGKAEQFFGPGTRLTVL.